What follows describes a single TCR beta chain. Its matching antigen is unknown. V shed 0 bases, J shed 4 bases, and the junction held 4 bases outside the gene matches. The CDR3 is made up of 16 amino acids. The V gene's germline CDR1 is SEHNR and CDR2 FQNEAQ (reference sequence). PCR involved 60 Vbeta and 13 Jbeta primers. The assay was immunoSEQ multiplex PCR, and TCRdb's table has in-frame clones only and misses some. This sample yields around 100,000 clones, of which around 85% are seen a single time; approximately 2.1% belongs to the top ten. This record comes from a study of cytomegalovirus exposure and HLA in healthy donors. Study in general: From HLA-typed donors, an early data release held tens of millions of unique TCRs.

General study points: As was reported, the HLA-A and HLA-B alleles of most subjects were accurately predicted from TCR beta sequences.

Sequencing was carried out using PBMCs. This sequence joins TRBV7-9 and TRBJ1-5, with 9 positions matching TRBD1. This clonotype was sampled from a man aged 18-30 years in good health and CMV-seronegative. CDR3 DNA sequence: TGTGCCAGCAGCTTAGCGAGAGGGACAGGGAATCAGCCCCAGCATTTT. Its protein is CASSLARGTGNQPQHF. Variable domain in full (rest from reference TRBV7-9 and TRBJ1-5): DTGVSQNPRHKITKRGQNVTFRCDPISEHNRLYWYRQTLGQGPEFLTYFQNEAQLEKSRLLSDRFSAERPKGSFSTLEIQRTEQGDSAMYLCASSLARGTGNQPQHFGDGTRLSIL.